The rows below give T cell receptor beta chains drawn from one sample of a study of T-cell reconstitution after alpha-beta-depleted transplantation in children. MiXCR was run by TCRdb on the PCR reads, yielding one entry per CDR3 protein. The repertoire holds some 300,000 distinct CDR3 sequences, with over 7.5% as singletons. The source material was peripheral blood, sampled 360 days after TCRalphabeta/CD19-depleted stem cell transplant. These receptor sequences come from a female patient between 2 and 15 years old who had a stem cell transplant for Fanconi anemia, so the T cells may come from the graft donor. Both conserved end residues are trimmed from each CDR3. Each record gives: D gene, clone size, J gene, V gene, CDR3 protein. D genes are given only for firm matches. A clone size is listed for some rows: how often the clone was seen (once, few, many), or a class if it is expanded.

d_call: -
clone_size: -
j_call: TRBJ1-4
v_call: TRBV27
cdr3_aa: ASSGQTGPNEKLF

d_call: TRBD2
clone_size: many
j_call: TRBJ2-1
v_call: TRBV20-1
cdr3_aa: SARPGLGGYEQF

d_call: -
clone_size: many
j_call: TRBJ1-2
v_call: TRBV5-1
cdr3_aa: ASSLEARGYGYT

d_call: -
clone_size: many
j_call: TRBJ1-2
v_call: TRBV12-3/TRBV12-4
cdr3_aa: ASSLGDYYGYT

d_call: -
clone_size: -
j_call: TRBJ2-3
v_call: TRBV4-1
cdr3_aa: ASSQRQDTQY

d_call: -
clone_size: few
j_call: TRBJ1-2
v_call: TRBV28
cdr3_aa: ASSAGVEYGYT

d_call: -
clone_size: many
j_call: TRBJ2-7
v_call: TRBV4-1
cdr3_aa: ASSQVGISSYEQY

d_call: -
clone_size: few
j_call: TRBJ2-3
v_call: TRBV7-6
cdr3_aa: ASSLVPGTRGDTQY

d_call: TRBD2
clone_size: many
j_call: TRBJ2-3
v_call: TRBV11-2
cdr3_aa: ASSPWLAGTNTDTQY

d_call: -
clone_size: few
j_call: TRBJ1-5
v_call: TRBV5-8
cdr3_aa: ASSLGHGSNQPQH

d_call: -
clone_size: few
j_call: TRBJ1-2
v_call: TRBV4-1
cdr3_aa: ASSSQSRLRDGYT

d_call: -
clone_size: many
j_call: TRBJ2-7
v_call: TRBV29-1
cdr3_aa: SVEWVSSYEQY

d_call: -
clone_size: -
j_call: TRBJ2-5
v_call: TRBV20-1
cdr3_aa: SAGSPGRYQETQY

d_call: -
clone_size: many
j_call: TRBJ1-5
v_call: TRBV28
cdr3_aa: ASSLSKSLKH

d_call: TRBD1
clone_size: few
j_call: TRBJ2-2
v_call: TRBV10-3
cdr3_aa: AISGDRVATGELF

d_call: TRBD1
clone_size: -
j_call: TRBJ2-5
v_call: TRBV9
cdr3_aa: ASSANTGTGEQETQY

d_call: -
clone_size: -
j_call: TRBJ2-3
v_call: TRBV4-1
cdr3_aa: ASSQRTMGTDTQY

d_call: TRBD2
clone_size: -
j_call: TRBJ2-3
v_call: TRBV2
cdr3_aa: ASSQRLAGGTDTQY

d_call: -
clone_size: many
j_call: TRBJ1-2
v_call: TRBV20-1
cdr3_aa: SASPSRVGDYGYT

d_call: -
clone_size: few
j_call: TRBJ2-1
v_call: TRBV28
cdr3_aa: ASSFLQGAGVYEQF

d_call: -
clone_size: -
j_call: TRBJ1-3
v_call: TRBV2
cdr3_aa: ASSEDGGSGNTIY

d_call: TRBD1
clone_size: few
j_call: TRBJ2-7
v_call: TRBV7-6
cdr3_aa: ASSLAGGTGTYEQY

d_call: TRBD2
clone_size: many
j_call: TRBJ2-1
v_call: TRBV5-1
cdr3_aa: ASSLIAGGPSEQF

d_call: -
clone_size: -
j_call: TRBJ2-7
v_call: TRBV4-1
cdr3_aa: ASSQALGVTRGPSYEQY

d_call: -
clone_size: many
j_call: TRBJ2-3
v_call: TRBV28
cdr3_aa: ASRQGRIADTQY

d_call: -
clone_size: few
j_call: TRBJ2-3
v_call: TRBV28
cdr3_aa: ASTTQGWWADTQY

d_call: -
clone_size: many
j_call: TRBJ2-5
v_call: TRBV20-1
cdr3_aa: SAPQGETQY

d_call: -
clone_size: many
j_call: TRBJ1-4
v_call: TRBV5-1
cdr3_aa: ASSVGSGRNEKLF

d_call: -
clone_size: many
j_call: TRBJ2-3
v_call: TRBV4-2
cdr3_aa: ASSRGDRPTDTQY

d_call: TRBD2
clone_size: many
j_call: TRBJ2-1
v_call: TRBV29-1
cdr3_aa: SVHTSGGYNEQF

d_call: -
clone_size: -
j_call: TRBJ2-5
v_call: TRBV10-3
cdr3_aa: AISVSGPTRETQY

d_call: TRBD1
clone_size: -
j_call: TRBJ2-5
v_call: TRBV11-2
cdr3_aa: ASSPGTGGRIQTQY

d_call: TRBD1
clone_size: many
j_call: TRBJ2-3
v_call: TRBV20-1
cdr3_aa: SAGARGTQY

d_call: -
clone_size: many
j_call: TRBJ2-2
v_call: TRBV13
cdr3_aa: ASSEFRGDNTGELF

d_call: TRBD1
clone_size: -
j_call: TRBJ1-5
v_call: TRBV6-2/TRBV6-3
cdr3_aa: ASSPKPTGWRGIGNQPQH

d_call: TRBD1
clone_size: many
j_call: TRBJ1-2
v_call: TRBV25-1
cdr3_aa: ASSPDRDYGYT

d_call: -
clone_size: many
j_call: TRBJ1-5
v_call: TRBV7-2
cdr3_aa: ASSFSHPGAYQPQH

d_call: TRBD2
clone_size: many
j_call: TRBJ2-7
v_call: TRBV20-1
cdr3_aa: SASSGGETYEQY

d_call: TRBD2
clone_size: many
j_call: TRBJ2-7
v_call: TRBV7-2
cdr3_aa: ASSLTSGRIYEQY

d_call: -
clone_size: -
j_call: TRBJ2-5
v_call: TRBV14
cdr3_aa: ASSQQRQLQETQY